This is a list of T cell receptor beta chains from one sample in a study of T cell clonotyping in hematopoietic cell transplantation. Sequenced by immunoSEQ multiplex PCR; TCRdb stores in-frame clones only, minus some. The sample comprises approximately 80,000 clones, 90% to 97% of which are singletons, and about 1.8% rests with the top ten. The sequencing used peripheral blood mononuclear cells, collected before stem cell transplant. Source of these receptors: a woman aged 45-60 years with acute myeloid leukemia. Some clones in this sample may be carry-over from other donors' samples. CDR3s include the opening cysteine and the closing phenylalanine or tryptophan. D genes are given only for firm matches. A row's size may be missing; if present it is once, few, many or a size class.

v_gene	abundance	d_gene	j_gene	CDR3nt	CDR3aa
TRBV4-1	NA	NA	TRBJ2-3	TGCGCCAGCAGTCTCGAGCGGGGCACAGATACGCAGTATTTT	CASSLERGTDTQYF
TRBV28	NA	NA	TRBJ1-1	TGTGCCAGCAGCCCTCAGGGACTGAACACTGAAGCTTTCTTT	CASSPQGLNTEAFF
TRBV6-5	NA	NA	TRBJ1-1	TGTGCCAGCATTTTACATGTAGGGTACACTGAAGCTTTCTTT	CASILHVGYTEAFF
TRBV4-1	NA	NA	TRBJ2-7	TGCGCCAGCAGCCAAGACCTTGACGAGCAGTACTTC	CASSQDLDEQYF
TRBV5-4	NA	NA	TRBJ2-7	TGTGCCAGCAGTCGAACCGGGACCTACGAGCAGTACTTC	CASSRTGTYEQYF
TRBV27	NA	NA	TRBJ2-1	TGTGCCAGCACCGGGACCTCCGCCTACAATGAGCAGTTCTTC	CASTGTSAYNEQFF
TRBV6-5	NA	TRBD1	TRBJ2-7	TGTGCCAGCAGACCCGGGACAGTCAGCTCCTACGAGCAGTACTTC	CASRPGTVSSYEQYF
TRBV25-1	NA	NA	TRBJ1-1	TGTGCCAGCAGTGCCACCATACGGGGCACTGAAGCTTTCTTT	CASSATIRGTEAFF
TRBV19	NA	TRBD1	TRBJ1-1	TGTGCCAGTAGTAAAACGGGACAGTCGAACACTGAAGCTTTCTTT	CASSKTGQSNTEAFF
TRBV18	NA	NA	TRBJ1-1	TGTGCCAGCTCACCACCAGTTAATTACACTGAAGCTTTCTTT	CASSPPVNYTEAFF
TRBV7-2	NA	NA	TRBJ2-3	TGTGCCAGCAGCTTAGGAGCGGCAAAAGGGGATACGCAGTATTTT	CASSLGAAKGDTQYF
TRBV29-1	once	NA	TRBJ2-2	TGCAGCGTCAAAGGAGGGCCCGGGGAGCTGTTTTTT	CSVKGGPGELFF
TRBV19	NA	NA	TRBJ1-5	TGTGCCAGTAGTATAGGGACTGGGTGGAATCAGCCCCAGCATTTT	CASSIGTGWNQPQHF
TRBV7-9	NA	NA	TRBJ1-1	TGTTCCAGCAGGCCGGGCCGGTTGAACACTGAAGCTTTCTTT	CSSRPGRLNTEAFF
TRBV7-9	NA	TRBD1	TRBJ1-6	TGTGCCAGCAGCCCTACAGGGGACTATAATTCACCCCTCCACTTT	CASSPTGDYNSPLHF
TRBV9	NA	NA	TRBJ2-7	TGTGCCAGCAGCGCACTAAGCGGGCCTTTGGGGGAGCAGTACTTC	CASSALSGPLGEQYF
TRBV28	NA	TRBD1	TRBJ2-1	TGTGCCATCTCCCCGGGACAGGGTTACAATGAGCAGTTCTTC	CAISPGQGYNEQFF